The clone carrying this TCR beta chain was found a few times. Sequenced by immunoSEQ multiplex PCR; TCRdb stores in-frame clones only, minus some. This sample yields more than 150,000 clones, of which around 88% are seen a single time; approximately 0.5% belongs to the top ten. The data originate from a study of T cell responses to AZD1222 COVID-19 vaccine. Between the trimmed V and J ends, which lost 5 bases and 0 bases, there was a span of 13 bases. Per the germline V gene, CDR1 is MDHEN and CDR2 is SYDVKM. The CDR3 loop spans 15 amino acids. This receptor was taken from an adult in good health. This material consisted of peripheral blood, taken on day 0 of AZD1222 vaccination. The chain employs TRBV28 and TRBJ1-1; D uncertain. Here the CDR3 DNA reads TGTGCCAGCAGTCCCAGACCAGACATGAACACTGAAGCTTTCTTT. It encodes CASSPRPDMNTEAFF.